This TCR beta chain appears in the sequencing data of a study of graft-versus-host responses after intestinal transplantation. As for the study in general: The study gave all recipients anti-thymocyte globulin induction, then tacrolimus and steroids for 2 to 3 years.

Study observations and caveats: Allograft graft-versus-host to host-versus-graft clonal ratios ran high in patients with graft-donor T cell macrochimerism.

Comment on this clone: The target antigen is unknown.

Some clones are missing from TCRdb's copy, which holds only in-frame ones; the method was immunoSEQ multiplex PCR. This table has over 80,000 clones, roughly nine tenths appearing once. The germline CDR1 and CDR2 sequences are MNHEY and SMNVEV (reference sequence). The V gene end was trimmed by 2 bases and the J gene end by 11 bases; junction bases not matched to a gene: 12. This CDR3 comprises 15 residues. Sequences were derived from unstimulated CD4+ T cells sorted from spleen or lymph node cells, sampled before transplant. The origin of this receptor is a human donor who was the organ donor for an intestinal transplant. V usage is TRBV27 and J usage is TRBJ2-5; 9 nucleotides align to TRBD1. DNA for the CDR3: TGTGCCAGCAGTTTACGGAGGACAGGGGCGCTGGAGCAGTACTTC. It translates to CASSLRRTGALEQYF.